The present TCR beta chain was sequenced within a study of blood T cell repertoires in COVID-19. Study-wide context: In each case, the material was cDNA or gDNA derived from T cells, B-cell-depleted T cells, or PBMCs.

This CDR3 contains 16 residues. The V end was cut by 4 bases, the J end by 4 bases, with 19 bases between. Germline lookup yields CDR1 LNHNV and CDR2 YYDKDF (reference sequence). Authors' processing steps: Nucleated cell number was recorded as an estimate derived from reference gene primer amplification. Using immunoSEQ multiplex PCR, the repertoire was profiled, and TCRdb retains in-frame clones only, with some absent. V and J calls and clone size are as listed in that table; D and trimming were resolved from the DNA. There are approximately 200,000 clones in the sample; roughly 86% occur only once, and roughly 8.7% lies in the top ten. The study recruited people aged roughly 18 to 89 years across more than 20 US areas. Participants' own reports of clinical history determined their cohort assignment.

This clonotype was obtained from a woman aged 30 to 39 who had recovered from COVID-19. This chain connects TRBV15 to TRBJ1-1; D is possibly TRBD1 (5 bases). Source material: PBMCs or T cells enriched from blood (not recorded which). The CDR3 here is CATSNTPRGGTTEAFF. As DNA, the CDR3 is TGTGCCACCAGCAATACCCCTCGGGGCGGGACCACTGAAGCTTTCTTT.